The present TCR beta chain was sequenced within a study of cytomegalovirus exposure and HLA in healthy donors. The PCR made use of 60 Vbeta and 13 Jbeta primers. This table comes from immunoSEQ multiplex PCR, and its TCRdb copy is limited to in-frame clones, with some not included. The table shows about 170,000 clones, with roughly 78% occurring only once. CDR3 size: 14 residues. Germline loops: CDR1 KGHSH, CDR2 LQKENI. V shed 5 bases, J shed 2 bases, and the junction held 5 bases outside the gene matches. This clone has only a few counts. Material: PBMCs. This chain connects TRBV18 to TRBJ2-5, with 7 bases identical to TRBD2. The clonotype originates from a woman between 45 and 60 years old in good health and CMV-seropositive. This chain's CDR3 is CASSAGLGQETQYF. The CDR3, as DNA: TGTGCCAGCTCAGCAGGACTAGGGCAAGAGACCCAGTACTTC.